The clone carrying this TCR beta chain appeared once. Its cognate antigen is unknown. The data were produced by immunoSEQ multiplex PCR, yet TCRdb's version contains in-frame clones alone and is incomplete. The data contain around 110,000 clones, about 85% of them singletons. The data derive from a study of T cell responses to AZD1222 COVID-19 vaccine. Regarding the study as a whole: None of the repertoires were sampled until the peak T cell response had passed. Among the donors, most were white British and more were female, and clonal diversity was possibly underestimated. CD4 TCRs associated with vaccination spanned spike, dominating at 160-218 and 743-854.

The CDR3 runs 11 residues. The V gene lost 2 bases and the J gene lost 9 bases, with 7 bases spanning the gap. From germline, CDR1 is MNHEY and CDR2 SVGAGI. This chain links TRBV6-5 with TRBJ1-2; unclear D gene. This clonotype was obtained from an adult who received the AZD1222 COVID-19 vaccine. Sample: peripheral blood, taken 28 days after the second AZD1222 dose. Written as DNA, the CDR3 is TGTGCCAGCAGTTACGGGAAAAGCTACACCTTC. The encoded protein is CASSYGKSYTF.